The 15 T cell receptor beta chains below were found in one sample sequenced in a study of CD8+CD57+ T cells in acquired aplastic anemia. Genomic DNA was employed as the template in profiling TCR beta VDJ and CDR3. TCRdb independently ran MiXCR on the reads; one entry per CDR3 protein. Here the sample spans under 150,000 distinct CDR3 sequences, less than 45% being singletons. The material sequenced was sorted CD4+, CD8+, or CD8+CD57+ T cells (not recorded which) from PBMCs. These receptors were obtained from a human donor in good health, serving as a control.

This clonotype occurred many times. The genes are TRBV4-2 and TRBJ1-1, with D perhaps TRBD1 (5 bases). Deletions cut 4 bases from V and 1 base from J, with 10 bases between. CDR3 size: 14 residues. Germline V lookup: CDR1 LGHNA, CDR2 YNFKEQ. Here the CDR3 reads CASSPDSKNTEAFF. CDR3 coding DNA: TGTGCCAGCAGCCCCGACAGTAAGAACACTGAAGCTTTCTTT.

V is TRBV5-5 and J is TRBJ1-1; tentative D call: TRBD1 (5 bases). Trimming left V 5 bases short and J 1 base short, with 12 bases between. The CDR3 consists of 14 residues. From germline, CDR1 is SGHKS and CDR2 YYEKEE (reference sequence). DNA of the CDR3: TGTGCCAGCAGACCGGGACGTGGGAACACTGAAGCTTTCTTT. Protein: CASRPGRGNTEAFF. Complete variable domain (other parts from reference TRBV5-5 and TRBJ1-1): DAGVTQSPTHLIKTRGQQVTLRCSPISGHKSVSWYQQVLGQGPQFIFQYYEKEERGRGNFPDRFSARQFPNYSSELNVNALLLGDSALYLCASRPGRGNTEAFFGQGTRLTVV.

The V call is TRBV6-1, the J call TRBJ1-5; D remains unclear. V lost 3 bases to trimming and J lost 7 bases, with 4 bases between them. There are 11 residues in the CDR3. From germline, CDR1 is MNHNS and CDR2 SASEGT. The CDR3 DNA is TGTGCCAGCAGTGACGACCAGCCCCAGCATTTT. Translating it yields CASSDDQPQHF.

This clonotype appeared many times. V and J are TRBV29-1 and TRBJ1-1; D is possibly TRBD1 (6 bases). The length of the CDR3 is 13 residues. CDR1 is SQVTM, CDR2 ANQGSEA, per germline. V was clipped by 2 bases and J by 4 bases, with 11 bases between them. The CDR3 is CSVETGMGTEAFF. The CDR3 DNA sequence: TGCAGCGTTGAAACAGGGATGGGCACTGAAGCTTTCTTT.

This clonotype was found a few times. V usage is TRBV15 and J usage is TRBJ2-7, with 7 bases fitting TRBD1. J lost 3 bases, V lost 1 base, and 3 bases had no gene match. This CDR3 spans 14 amino acids. In germline, CDR1 is LNHNV, CDR2 YYDKDF (reference sequence). As DNA, the CDR3 is TGTGCCACCAGCAGAGTAGGGACAGACTACGAGCAGTACTTC. Translating it yields CATSRVGTDYEQYF. The whole variable domain, remainder taken from reference TRBV15 and TRBJ2-7, is DAMVIQNPRYQVTQFGKPVTLSCSQTLNHNVMYWYQQKSSQAPKLLFHYYDKDFNNEADTPDNFQSRRPNTSFCFLDIRSPGLGDTAMYLCATSRVGTDYEQYFGPGTRLTVT.

CDR3 nucleotides: TGCAGCGTTGAAGTCCGCTATGGCTACACCTTC. It encodes CSVEVRYGYTF. This chain joins TRBV29-1 and TRBJ1-2; D unclear. Trimming took off 1 base at V and 4 bases at J, with 4 bases between the two ends. The germline V gene has CDR1 SQVTM and CDR2 ANQGSEA. This CDR3 spans 11 amino acids.

This clonotype was detected only a few times. A read error may explain this, as a much larger clone is one base away. The J gene is TRBJ2-7, the V gene TRBV20-1; D might be TRBD1 (5 bases). Trimming removed 1 base at V and 5 bases at J, with 6 bases between. The CDR3 is 11 amino acids. CDR1 DFQATT and CDR2 SNEGSKA come from the germline V gene (reference sequence). The CDR3, as DNA: TGCAGTGCTAGAGGACAGAACGAGCAGTACTTC. Its translation is CSARGQNEQYF.

Ten or more counts support this clonotype. The CDR3 DNA sequence: TGTGCCAGCAGTTTCAGGGGAAATCAGCCCCAGCATTTT. It codes for CASSFRGNQPQHF. This chain joins TRBV12-3 or TRBV12-4 and TRBJ1-5; tentatively, D is TRBD1 (6 bases). Between the trimmed V and J ends, which lost 3 bases and 4 bases, there was a span of 7 bases. CDR3 length: 13 amino acids.

The chain joins TRBV6-1 to TRBJ1-2, with D possibly matching TRBD1 (5 bases). This CDR3 comprises 14 residues. The germline V and J ends were trimmed by 8 bases and 8 bases, with 21 bases remaining between them. CDR1 is MNHNS, CDR2 SASEGT, per germline. DNA for the CDR3: TGTGCCAGCGGGCGGGGGGTTAACTATGACGGCTACACCTTC. Residues: CASGRGVNYDGYTF.

Many counts were recorded for this clonotype. V usage is TRBV19 and J usage is TRBJ1-6; TRBD1 is a possible D gene (6 bases). CDR1 and CDR2 (germline): LNHDA, SQIVND (reference sequence). The CDR3 has 13 amino acids. V was trimmed by 6 bases and J by 9 bases, leaving 12 bases between them. The CDR3 coding sequence is TGTGCCAGTAGAGGAGGGGGTGGTTCACCCCTCCACTTT. Its protein is CASRGGGGSPLHF.

In regard to this clonotype: A read error is possible here, since a much larger clone lies one base away. No conserved phenylalanine or tryptophan is present at the end of the CDR3, so a read error is the likely explanation. V gene TRBV12-3 or TRBV12-4 combines with J gene TRBJ2-1; TRBD2 matches at 8 bases. After removal of 8 bases from V and 5 bases from J, the junction contained 5 bases not matched to a gene. This CDR3 comprises 13 residues. The chain's CDR3 is CASWGSGDNEQFL. CDR3 coding DNA: TGTGCCAGCTGGGGTAGCGGGGACAATGAGCAGTTCCTC.

The genes are TRBV2 and TRBJ1-5; no clear D. This CDR3 is 13 amino acids long. Trimming pared 5 bases from V and 7 bases from J, leaving 12 bases between. Germline CDR1 SNHLY, CDR2 FYNNEI. As DNA, the CDR3 is TGTGCCAGCAGTTTGGGTCCCGACCAGCCCCAGCATTTT. It codes for CASSLGPDQPQHF.

This clonotype was counted ten times or more. The chain is built from TRBV3-1 and TRBJ2-5; D is unclear. The CDR3 spans 12 residues. Trimming took off 5 bases at V and 3 bases at J, with 7 bases between the two ends. Germline CDR1 is LGHDT and CDR2 is YNNKEL (reference sequence). DNA for the CDR3: TGTGCCAGCAGCAACAGCGAAGAGACCCAGTACTTC. Translation: CASSNSEETQYF.

This chain links TRBV19 with TRBJ1-5; D unclear. Germline V gene sequence: CDR1 LNHDA, CDR2 SQIVND (reference sequence). The CDR3 runs to 15 residues. Between the trimmed V and J ends, which lost 1 base and 6 bases, there was a span of 13 bases. Here the CDR3 DNA reads TGTGCCAGTAGTATAGGGAGTGCCTCGGCTCAGCCCCAGCATTTT. This codes for CASSIGSASAQPQHF.

CDR3 coding DNA: TGTGCCAGCAGTCGCAAACCCGCCACTGAAGCTTTCTTT. Translation: CASSRKPATEAFF. The V and J genes are TRBV11-2 and TRBJ1-1; D gene ambiguous. CDR3 size: 13 residues. CDR1 and CDR2 from the germline V gene are SGHAT and FQNNGV. The V gene lost 6 bases and the J gene lost 4 bases, with 12 bases spanning the gap.